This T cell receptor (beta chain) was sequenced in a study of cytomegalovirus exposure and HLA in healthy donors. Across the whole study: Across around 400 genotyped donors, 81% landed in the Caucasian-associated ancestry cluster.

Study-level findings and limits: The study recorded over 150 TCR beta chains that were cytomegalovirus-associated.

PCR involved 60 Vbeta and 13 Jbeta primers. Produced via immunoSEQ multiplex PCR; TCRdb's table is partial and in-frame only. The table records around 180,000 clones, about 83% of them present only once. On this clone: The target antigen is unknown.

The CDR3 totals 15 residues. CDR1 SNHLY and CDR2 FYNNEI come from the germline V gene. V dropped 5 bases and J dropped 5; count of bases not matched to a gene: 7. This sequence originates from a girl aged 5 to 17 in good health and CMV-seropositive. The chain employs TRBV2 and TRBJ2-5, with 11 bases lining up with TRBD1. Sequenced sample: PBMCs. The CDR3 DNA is TGTGCCAGCAGTCCCGGACAGGGGGCCAGGGAGACCCAGTACTTC. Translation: CASSPGQGARETQYF. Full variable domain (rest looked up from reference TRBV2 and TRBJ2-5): EPEVTQTPSHQVTQMGQEVILRCVPISNHLYFYWYRQILGQKVEFLVSFYNNEISEKSEIFDDQFSVERPDGSNFTLKIRSTKLEDSAMYFCASSPGQGARETQYFGPGTRLLVL.